Sequencing of this TCR beta chain was carried out in a study of blood T cell repertoires in COVID-19. Background on the study: The samples span acute and convalescent COVID-19 from the United States, Italy and Spain. In each case, the material was cDNA or gDNA derived from T cells, B-cell-depleted T cells, or PBMCs.

Per the authors' pipeline: From reference gene primer amplification, estimates of nucleated cell counts were derived. Assay used: immunoSEQ multiplex PCR; TCRdb lists only in-frame clones, some missing. V and J calls and clone size are as listed in that table; D and trimming were resolved from the DNA. Here the sample spans 150,000 to 200,000 clones, around 79% being singletons. V was cut by 1 base and J by 5 bases, with 14 bases left in between. The germline CDR1 and CDR2 sequences are MGHDK and SYGVNS. The CDR3 has 15 amino acids. Sequencing input: peripheral blood. The origin of this receptor is a woman between 70 and 85 years old with acute or convalescent COVID-19. This chain joins TRBV25-1 and TRBJ2-5; D is perhaps TRBD2 (6 bases). The CDR3: CASSEFGGGLETQYF. The DNA of the CDR3 is TGTGCCAGCAGTGAATTTGGGGGAGGTTTGGAGACCCAGTACTTC.